The sequence of this TCR beta chain was determined in a study of blood T cell repertoires in COVID-19. Study background: In each case, the material was cDNA or gDNA derived from T cells, B-cell-depleted T cells, or PBMCs.

The data were produced by immunoSEQ multiplex PCR, yet TCRdb's version contains in-frame clones alone and is incomplete. The data hold 200,000 to 250,000 clones, with 87% observed a single time. V was shortened by 1 base and J by 8 bases, with 11 bases between the two germline ends. Germline V gives CDR1 SGHAT, CDR2 FQNNGV. The CDR3 contains 13 residues. The participants were between roughly 18 and 100 years old and came from roughly 25 US areas. The sequence was collected from a man aged 30-40 years who had recovered from COVID-19. Sequenced sample: PBMCs or T cells enriched from blood (not recorded which). The gene calls are TRBV11-2 and TRBJ1-1, with D possibly being TRBD1 (6 bases). In DNA, the CDR3 is TGTGCCAGCAGCTTAGGTCCTAGGGGGGAAGCTTTCTTT. This translates into CASSLGPRGEAFF.